This T cell receptor beta chain appears in the sequencing data of a study of cytotoxic CD8 clonotypes in ibrutinib-treated CLL. Study summary: Researchers reported over 9 relapsed/refractory and 15 treatment-naive patients, around 17 of them IGHV unmutated.

The CDR3 loop spans 14 amino acids. The V end lost 0 bases, the J end lost 5 bases, and 10 bases lay between the germline ends. CDR1 WSHSY and CDR2 SAAADI come from the germline V gene. Profiling relied on immunoSEQ multiplex PCR, and the TCRdb table lists in-frame clones only, not all of them. The sample consists of about 69,000 clones, 80% of them appearing once. This chain joins TRBV10-2 and TRBJ1-2, with a weak D call TRBD1 (6 bases). This TCR came from a human donor with chronic lymphocytic leukemia. The sample in question was PBMCs, obtained at disease progression, from a patient treated with ibrutinib. CDR3: CASSESGAIYGYTF. CDR3 bases: TGCGCCAGCAGTGAGTCGGGGGCAATTTATGGCTACACCTTC.